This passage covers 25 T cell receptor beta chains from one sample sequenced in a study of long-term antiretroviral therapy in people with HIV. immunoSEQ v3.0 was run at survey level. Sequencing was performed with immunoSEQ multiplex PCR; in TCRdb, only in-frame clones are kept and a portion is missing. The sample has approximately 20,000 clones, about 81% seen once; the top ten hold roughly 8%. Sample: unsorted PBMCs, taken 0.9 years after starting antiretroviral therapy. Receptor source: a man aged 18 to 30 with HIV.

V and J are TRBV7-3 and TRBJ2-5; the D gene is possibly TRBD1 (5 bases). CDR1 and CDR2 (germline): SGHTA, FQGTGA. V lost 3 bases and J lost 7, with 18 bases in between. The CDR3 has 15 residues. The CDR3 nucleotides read TGTGCCAGCAGCTTGGGGCAGCACGCGATGGGGACCCAGTACTTC. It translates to CASSLGQHAMGTQYF.

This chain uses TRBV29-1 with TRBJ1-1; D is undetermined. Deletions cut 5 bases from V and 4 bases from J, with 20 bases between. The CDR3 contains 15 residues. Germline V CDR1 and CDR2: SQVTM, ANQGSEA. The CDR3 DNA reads TGCAGCGTTATAGCGTACGGGGTGGGTGCCACTGAAGCTTTCTTT. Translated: CSVIAYGVGATEAFF. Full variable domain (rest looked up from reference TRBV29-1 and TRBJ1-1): SAVISQKPSRDICQRGTSLTIQCQVDSQVTMMFWYRQQPGQSLTLIATANQGSEATYESGFVIDKFPISRPNLTFSTLTVSNMSPEDSSIYLCSVIAYGVGATEAFFGQGTRLTVV.

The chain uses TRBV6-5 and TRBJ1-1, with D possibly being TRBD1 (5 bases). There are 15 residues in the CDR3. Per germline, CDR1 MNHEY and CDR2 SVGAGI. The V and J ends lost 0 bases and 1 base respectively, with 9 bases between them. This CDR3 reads CASSYSRGGNTEAFF. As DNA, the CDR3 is TGTGCCAGCAGTTACTCGAGGGGCGGGAACACTGAAGCTTTCTTT.

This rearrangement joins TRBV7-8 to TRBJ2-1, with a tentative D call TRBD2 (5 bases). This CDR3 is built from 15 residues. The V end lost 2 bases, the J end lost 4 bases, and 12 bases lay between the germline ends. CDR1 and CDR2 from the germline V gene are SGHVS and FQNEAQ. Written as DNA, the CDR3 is TGTGCCAGCAGCTTAATAGCGTCCGCATACAATGAGCAGTTCTTC. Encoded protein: CASSLIASAYNEQFF. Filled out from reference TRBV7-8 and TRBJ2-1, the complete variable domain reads GAGVSQSPRYKVAKRGQDVALRCDPISGHVSLFWYQQALGQGPEFLTYFQNEAQLDKSGLPSDRFFAERPEGSVSTLKIQRTQQEDSAVYLCASSLIASAYNEQFFGPGTRLTVL.

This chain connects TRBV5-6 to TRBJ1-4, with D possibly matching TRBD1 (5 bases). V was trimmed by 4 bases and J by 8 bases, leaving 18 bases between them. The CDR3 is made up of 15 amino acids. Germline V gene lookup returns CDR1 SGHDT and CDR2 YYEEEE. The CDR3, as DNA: TGTGCCAGCAGCCTTAGGGGCAGCGAGCTCGAAAAACTGTTTTTT. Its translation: CASSLRGSELEKLFF.

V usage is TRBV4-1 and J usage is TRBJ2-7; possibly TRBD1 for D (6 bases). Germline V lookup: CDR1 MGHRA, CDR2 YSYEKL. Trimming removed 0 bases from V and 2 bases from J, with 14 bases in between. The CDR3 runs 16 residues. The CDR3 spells CASSQDLVQGTYEQYF. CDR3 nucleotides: TGCGCCAGCAGCCAAGATTTGGTACAGGGCACCTACGAGCAGTACTTC.

CDR3 nucleotide sequence: TGCGCCAGCAGTCGCCACCATGGGGATCCGCCCCAGCATTTT. This codes for CASSRHHGDPPQHF. This rearrangement joins TRBV5-1 to TRBJ1-5; D not resolved. Trimming pared 5 bases from V and 9 bases from J, leaving 18 bases between. This CDR3 has 14 amino acids. The germline V gene encodes CDR1 SGHRS and CDR2 YFSETQ.

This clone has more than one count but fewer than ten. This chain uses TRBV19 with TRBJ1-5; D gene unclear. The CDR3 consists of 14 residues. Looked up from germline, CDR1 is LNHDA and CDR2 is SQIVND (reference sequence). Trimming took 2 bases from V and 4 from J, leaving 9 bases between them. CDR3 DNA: TGTGCCAGTAGTATATTTACCGATAATCAGCCCCAGCATTTT. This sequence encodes CASSIFTDNQPQHF.

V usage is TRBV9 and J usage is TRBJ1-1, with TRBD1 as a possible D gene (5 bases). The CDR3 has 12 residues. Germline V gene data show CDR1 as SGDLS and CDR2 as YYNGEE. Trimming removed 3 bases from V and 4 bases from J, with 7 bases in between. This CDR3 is CASSGGGTEAFF. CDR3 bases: TGTGCCAGCAGCGGGGGGGGCACTGAAGCTTTCTTT.

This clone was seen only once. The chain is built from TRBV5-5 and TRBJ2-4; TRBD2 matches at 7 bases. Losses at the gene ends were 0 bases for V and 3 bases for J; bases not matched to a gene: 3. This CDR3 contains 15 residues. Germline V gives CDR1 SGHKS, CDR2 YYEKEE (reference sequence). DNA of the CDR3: TGTGCCAGCAGCTTGGGCAGGGAGGGCAAAAACATTCAGTACTTC. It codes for CASSLGREGKNIQYF.

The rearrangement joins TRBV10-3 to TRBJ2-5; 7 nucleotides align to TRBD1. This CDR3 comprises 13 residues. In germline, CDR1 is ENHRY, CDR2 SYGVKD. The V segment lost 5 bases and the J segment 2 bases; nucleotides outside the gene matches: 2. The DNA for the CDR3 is TGTGCCATCAGTTCCAGGGGGCAAGAGACCCAGTACTTC. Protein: CAISSRGQETQYF.

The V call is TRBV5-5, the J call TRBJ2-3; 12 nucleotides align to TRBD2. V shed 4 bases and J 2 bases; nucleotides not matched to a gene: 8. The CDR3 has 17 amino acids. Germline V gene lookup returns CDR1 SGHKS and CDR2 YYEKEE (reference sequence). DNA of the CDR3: TGTGCCAGCAGCAGGTCCGGGACTAGCGGGTCCACAGATACGCAGTATTTT. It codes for CASSRSGTSGSTDTQYF.

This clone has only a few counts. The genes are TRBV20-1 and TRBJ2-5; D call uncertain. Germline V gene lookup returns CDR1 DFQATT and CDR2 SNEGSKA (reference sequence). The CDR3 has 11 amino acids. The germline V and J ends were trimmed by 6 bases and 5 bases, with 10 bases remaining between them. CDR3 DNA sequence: TGCAGTGCGTCGCCTCCGGAGACCCAGTACTTC. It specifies CSASPPETQYF.

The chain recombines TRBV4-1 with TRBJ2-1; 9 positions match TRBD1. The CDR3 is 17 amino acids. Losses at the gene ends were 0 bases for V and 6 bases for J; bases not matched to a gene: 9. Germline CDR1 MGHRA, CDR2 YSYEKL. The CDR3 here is CASSQDLPGQGPNEQFF. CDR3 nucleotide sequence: TGCGCCAGCAGCCAAGATTTACCGGGACAGGGACCCAATGAGCAGTTCTTC.

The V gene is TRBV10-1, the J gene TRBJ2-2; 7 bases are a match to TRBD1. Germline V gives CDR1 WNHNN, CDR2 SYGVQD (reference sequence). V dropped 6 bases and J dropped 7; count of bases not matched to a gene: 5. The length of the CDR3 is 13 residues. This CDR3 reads CASSLQGVGELFF. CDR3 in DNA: TGCGCCAGCAGCCTTCAGGGGGTCGGGGAGCTGTTTTTT.

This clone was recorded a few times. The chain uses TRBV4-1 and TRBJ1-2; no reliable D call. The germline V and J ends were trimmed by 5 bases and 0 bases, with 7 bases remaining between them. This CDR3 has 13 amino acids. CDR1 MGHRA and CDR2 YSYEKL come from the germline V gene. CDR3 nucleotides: TGCGCCAGCAGCGGGAGAGCTAACTATGGCTACACCTTC. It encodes CASSGRANYGYTF.

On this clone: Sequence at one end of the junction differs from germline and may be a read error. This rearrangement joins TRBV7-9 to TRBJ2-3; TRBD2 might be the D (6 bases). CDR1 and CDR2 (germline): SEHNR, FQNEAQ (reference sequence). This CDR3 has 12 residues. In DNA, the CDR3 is TGTGCCAGCAGTTTAGCGGTGGATACGCAGTATTTT. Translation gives CASSLAVDTQYF.

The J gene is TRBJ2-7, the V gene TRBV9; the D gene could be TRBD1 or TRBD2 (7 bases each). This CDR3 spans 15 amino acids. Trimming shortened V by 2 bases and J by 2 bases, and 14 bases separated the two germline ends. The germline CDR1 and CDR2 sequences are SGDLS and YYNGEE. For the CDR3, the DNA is TGTGCCAGCAGCGTCCAGGGGAGGGGGCCCTACGAGCAGTACGTC. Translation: CASSVQGRGPYEQYV.

CDR3 amino acids: CASSAGLAGAQTSTDTQYF. CDR3 bases: TGTGCCAGCAGCGCAGGACTAGCGGGGGCCCAAACTAGCACAGATACGCAGTATTTT. The chain uses TRBV11-2 and TRBJ2-3, with 13 bases fitting TRBD2. Germline trimming cut 5 bases from V and 0 bases from J; bases unmatched to any gene: 11. The CDR3 has 19 amino acids. Germline V lookup: CDR1 SGHAT, CDR2 FQNNGV.

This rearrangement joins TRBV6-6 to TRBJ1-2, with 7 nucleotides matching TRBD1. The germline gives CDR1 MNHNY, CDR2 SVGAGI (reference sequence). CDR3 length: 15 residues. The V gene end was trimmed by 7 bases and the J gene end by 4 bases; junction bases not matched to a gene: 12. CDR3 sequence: CASNLGFDRAYGYTF. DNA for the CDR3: TGTGCCAGCAACTTGGGGTTCGACAGGGCCTATGGCTACACCTTC.

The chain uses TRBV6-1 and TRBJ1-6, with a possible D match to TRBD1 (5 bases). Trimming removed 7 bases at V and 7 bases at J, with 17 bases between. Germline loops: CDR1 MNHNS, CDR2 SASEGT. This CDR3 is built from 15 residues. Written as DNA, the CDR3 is TGTGCCAGCACCCAAGCGGGGGGAACCAATTCACCCCTCCACTTT. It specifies CASTQAGGTNSPLHF.

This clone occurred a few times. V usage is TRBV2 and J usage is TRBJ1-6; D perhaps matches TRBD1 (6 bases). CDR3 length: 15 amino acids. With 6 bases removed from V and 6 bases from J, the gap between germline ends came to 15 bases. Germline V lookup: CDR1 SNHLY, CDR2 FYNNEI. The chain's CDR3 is CASSEMTGGNSPLHF. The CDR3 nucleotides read TGTGCCAGCAGCGAAATGACAGGTGGTAATTCACCCCTCCACTTT.

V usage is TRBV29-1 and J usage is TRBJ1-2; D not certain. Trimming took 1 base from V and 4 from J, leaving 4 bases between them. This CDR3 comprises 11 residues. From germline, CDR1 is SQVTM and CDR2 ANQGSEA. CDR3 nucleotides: TGCAGCGTTGAAGTGGTCTATGGCTACACCTTC. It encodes CSVEVVYGYTF.

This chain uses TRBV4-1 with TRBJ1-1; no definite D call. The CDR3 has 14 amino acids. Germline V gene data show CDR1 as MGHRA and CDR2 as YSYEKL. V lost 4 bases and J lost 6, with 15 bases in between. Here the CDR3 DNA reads TGCGCCAGCAGCCGGATCCGGGGTTCCGCTGAAGCTTTCTTT. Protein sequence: CASSRIRGSAEAFF.

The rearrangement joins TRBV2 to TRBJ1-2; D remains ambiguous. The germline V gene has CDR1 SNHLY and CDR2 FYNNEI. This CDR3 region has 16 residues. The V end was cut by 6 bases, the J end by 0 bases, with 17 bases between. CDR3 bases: TGTGCCAGCAGCTCTACCGGGAGCCCACCTAACTATGGCTACACCTTC. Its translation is CASSSTGSPPNYGYTF. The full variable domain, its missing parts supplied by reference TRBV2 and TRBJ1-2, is EPEVTQTPSHQVTQMGQEVILRCVPISNHLYFYWYRQILGQKVEFLVSFYNNEISEKSEIFDDQFSVERPDGSNFTLKIRSTKLEDSAMYFCASSSTGSPPNYGYTFGSGTRLTVV.